The sequence of this T cell receptor beta chain was determined in a study of blood T cells in healthy people across ages. CDR1 and CDR2 (germline): SGHDN, FVKESK. Trimming removed 1 base from V and 1 base from J; junction bases left unmatched: 5. This CDR3 is built from 16 residues. Through a sample-barcoded 5' primer and a J-beta primer mix, a second PCR was run for 7 to 11 cycles. Every individual sample yielded 2.5 million or more paired-end reads (each containing CDR3). TCRdb itself ran the 5' RACE reads through MiXCR, one entry per CDR3 protein. The sample yields 1.5 million to 2 million distinct CDR3 sequences, about two fifths seen once. Isolation per sample recovered at least 7 million PBMCs.

V usage is TRBV14 and J usage is TRBJ1-1; TRBD1 matches at 8 bases. The sample taken for sequencing was blood. The clonotype originates from a human donor in good health. CDR3 coding DNA: TGTGCCAGCAGCCAAGGTTTCGGGACAGGGAACACTGAAGCTTTCTTT. Residues: CASSQGFGTGNTEAFF.